This T cell receptor beta chain was recovered during a study of cytomegalovirus exposure and HLA in healthy donors. On this clone itself: The antigen remains unidentified.

Per the germline V gene, CDR1 is MNHEY and CDR2 is SVGAGI. V gave up 6 bases and J gave up 2 bases; unmatched junction bases: 7. The CDR3 loop spans 15 amino acids. Notes on the study in general: Researchers catalogued approximately 160 TCR beta chains as cytomegalovirus-associated. Later analysis associated a missense DCLRE1C variant with TCR beta V- and J-gene trimming. When analyzed later, the rates of TCR association showed variation by HLA locus, with DRB1 the most and HLA-C the fewest.

PCR primers comprised 60 Vbeta and 13 Jbeta primers. The protocol was immunoSEQ multiplex PCR, while the TCRdb copy is restricted to in-frame clones and leaves out a portion. The table records tens of thousands of clones, approximately 55% of them present only once. This receptor was obtained from a human donor in good health. The material sequenced was PBMCs. The chain uses TRBV6-5 and TRBJ2-7; the match to TRBD1 covers 10 bases. CDR3: CASRFGQGGTYEQYF. In DNA form, the CDR3 reads TGTGCCAGCAGATTCGGACAGGGGGGAACCTACGAGCAGTACTTC.